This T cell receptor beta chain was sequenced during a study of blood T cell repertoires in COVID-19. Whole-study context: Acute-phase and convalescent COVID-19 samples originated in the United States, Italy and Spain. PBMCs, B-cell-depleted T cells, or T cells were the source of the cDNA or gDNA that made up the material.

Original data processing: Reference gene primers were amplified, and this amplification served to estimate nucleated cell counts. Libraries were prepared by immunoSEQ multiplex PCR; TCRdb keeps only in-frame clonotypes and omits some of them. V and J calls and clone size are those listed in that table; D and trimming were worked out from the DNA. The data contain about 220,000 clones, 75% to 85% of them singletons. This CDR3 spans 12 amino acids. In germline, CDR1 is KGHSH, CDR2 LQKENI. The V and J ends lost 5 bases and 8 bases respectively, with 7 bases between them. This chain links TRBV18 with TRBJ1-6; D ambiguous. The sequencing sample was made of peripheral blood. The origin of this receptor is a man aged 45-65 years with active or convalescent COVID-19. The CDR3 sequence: CASSGRDSPLHF. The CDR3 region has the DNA TGTGCCAGCTCAGGGAGGGATTCACCCCTCCACTTT.